The 32 T cell receptor beta chains below all came from one sample that was sequenced in a study of blood T cell repertoires in COVID-19. The table came from immunoSEQ multiplex PCR; TCRdb's copy has only in-frame clones and leaves some out. The sample has fewer than 400,000 clones, 85% to 95% seen once. The sample comprised PBMCs or T cells enriched from blood (not recorded which). All receptors come from a woman in her 30s who had been exposed to COVID-19.

The gene calls are TRBV18 and TRBJ2-2; D possibly corresponds to TRBD1 (6 bases). V lost 5 bases and J lost 0, with 13 bases in between. Germline lookup yields CDR1 KGHSH and CDR2 LQKENI. The CDR3 extends over 16 amino acids. CDR3 in amino acids: CASSGLQGANTGELFF. CDR3 nucleotide sequence: TGTGCCAGCTCAGGTTTACAGGGCGCGAACACCGGGGAGCTGTTTTTT. The variable domain in full, completed from reference TRBV18 and TRBJ2-2, reads NAGVMQNPRHLVRRRGQEARLRCSPMKGHSHVYWYRQLPEEGLKFMVYLQKENIIDESGMPKERFSAEFPKEGPSILRIQQVVRGDSAAYFCASSGLQGANTGELFFGEGSRLTVL.

The V gene is TRBV19, the J gene TRBJ2-7; tentative D call: TRBD1 (7 bases). The CDR3 sequence is 15 residues long. Trimming removed 6 bases at V and 5 bases at J, with 20 bases between. CDR1 and CDR2 (germline): LNHDA, SQIVND (reference sequence). The CDR3 reads CASSLTSRGINEQYF. The CDR3 coding sequence is TGTGCCAGTAGCCTTACTAGCAGGGGGATCAACGAGCAGTACTTC.

The V and J genes are TRBV5-1 and TRBJ2-1; D remains unclear. CDR1 and CDR2 (germline): SGHRS, YFSETQ. The CDR3 has 12 residues. V lost 1 base and J 10 bases, leaving 9 bases between the germline ends. The CDR3 spells CASSLRGPEQFF. In DNA form, the CDR3 reads TGCGCCAGCAGCTTGAGAGGCCCCGAGCAGTTCTTC.

V is TRBV20-1 and J is TRBJ2-5; a weak D match, TRBD1 (6 bases). The CDR3 sequence is 12 residues long. V lost 3 bases and J 4 bases, leaving 9 bases between the germline ends. Germline V gives CDR1 DFQATT, CDR2 SNEGSKA (reference sequence). The CDR3 region has the DNA TGCAGTGCTAGTACCAGGGGAGAGACCCAGTACTTC. Amino acid sequence: CSASTRGETQYF.

The chain carries TRBV7-2 and TRBJ2-5, with 7 bases identical to TRBD1. The junction had 3 bases not matched to a gene; V was cut back by 6 bases and J by 2 bases. This CDR3 region has 13 residues. Germline assignment: CDR1 SGHTA and CDR2 FQGNSA. In DNA, the CDR3 is TGTGCCAGCAGTCGGGACAGACAAGAGACCCAGTACTTC. It yields the protein CASSRDRQETQYF.

This CDR3 reads CASRMTGGVSYNEQFF. CDR3 nucleotides: TGTGCCAGCAGGATGACAGGGGGCGTATCCTACAATGAGCAGTTCTTC. The chain employs TRBV5-5 and TRBJ2-1; 10 nucleotides agree with TRBD1. J gave up 1 base and V 5 bases, and 6 bases lay outside the gene matches. The CDR3 sequence is 16 residues long. The germline gives CDR1 SGHKS, CDR2 YYEKEE (reference sequence).

The rearrangement links TRBV5-8 to TRBJ2-1, with 8 bases aligning to TRBD1. With 4 bases clipped from V and 13 bases from J, the junction kept 10 bases outside the gene matches. The CDR3 consists of 13 residues. The germline gives CDR1 SGHTS, CDR2 YDEGEE. CDR3 loop: CASSPDRGFFQFF. CDR3 DNA sequence: TGTGCCAGCAGCCCCGACAGGGGTTTTTTCCAGTTCTTC.

This clone was found once. The rearrangement uses TRBV7-2 and TRBJ1-2, with D hard to call. The CDR3 spans 14 residues. The germline V gene encodes CDR1 SGHTA and CDR2 FQGNSA. Between the trimmed V and J ends, which lost 8 bases and 7 bases, there was a span of 20 bases. The DNA for the CDR3 is TGTGCCAGCGGACTATCGTTGGCGGGGTCTGGCTACACCTTC. Protein sequence: CASGLSLAGSGYTF.

This chain connects TRBV20-1 to TRBJ1-6; D not certain. The CDR3 spans 14 residues. Germline V gene data show CDR1 as DFQATT and CDR2 as SNEGSKA (reference sequence). The germline V and J ends were trimmed by 3 bases and 7 bases, with 13 bases remaining between them. CDR3 residues: CSASRRRENSPLHF. The CDR3 DNA follows: TGCAGTGCTAGTCGACGGAGGGAGAATTCACCCCTCCACTTT.

In its sample, this clone was seen once. CDR3 loop: CASSQWATSQETQYF. CDR3 bases: TGTGCCAGCAGCCAATGGGCTACGAGCCAAGAGACCCAGTACTTC. The V call is TRBV3-1 (or the pseudogene TRBV3-2), the J call TRBJ2-5; D is uncertain. Germline lookup yields CDR1 LGHDT and CDR2 YNNKEL (reference sequence). The V end lost 2 bases, the J end lost 1 base, and 11 bases lay between the germline ends. CDR3 length: 15 amino acids.

The chain is built from TRBV15 and TRBJ1-2, with D perhaps matching TRBD1 (5 bases). CDR3 size: 20 residues. The germline V and J ends were trimmed by 5 bases and 1 base, with 29 bases remaining between them. Germline V CDR1 and CDR2: LNHNV, YYDKDF (reference sequence). CDR3 residues: CATSVKIQTAPIRFNYGYTF. CDR3 DNA: TGTGCCACCAGCGTAAAAATACAGACAGCCCCCATCCGTTTTAACTATGGCTACACCTTC.

The table lists this clone with a count of one. The genes are TRBV15 and TRBJ2-7; 7 bases match TRBD1. The J segment lost 1 base and the V segment lost 1 base, leaving 7 bases of the junction unmatched. Germline-derived CDR1 and CDR2 are LNHNV and YYDKDF (reference sequence). The CDR3 consists of 16 residues. DNA of the CDR3: TGTGCCACCAGCAGAGTAGGCAGGGGGATTTCCTACGAGCAGTACTTC. Translating it yields CATSRVGRGISYEQYF.

The gene calls are TRBV4-2 and TRBJ1-1; 7 bases are shared with TRBD1. The CDR3 contains 18 residues. The junction had 17 bases not matched to a gene; V was cut back by 0 bases and J by 7 bases. The germline CDR1 and CDR2 sequences are LGHNA and YNFKEQ. The CDR3 DNA sequence: TGTGCCAGCAGCCAAGAGTTAGGGGGCTCGGAGACTCTCCATGAAGCTTTCTTT. Translation: CASSQELGGSETLHEAFF.

J is TRBJ2-7 and V is TRBV6-2 or TRBV6-3; 11 bases match TRBD2. With 4 bases clipped from V and 2 bases from J, the junction kept 7 bases outside the gene matches. The V gene's germline CDR1 is MNHEY and CDR2 SVGEGT. The length of the CDR3 is 16 residues. CDR3 sequence reads: CASSSTRLAGTYEQYF. As DNA, the CDR3 is TGTGCCAGCAGTTCAACTCGACTAGCGGGGACCTACGAGCAGTACTTC.

The J gene is TRBJ1-5, the V gene TRBV15; tentatively, D is TRBD1 (5 bases). Germline loops: CDR1 LNHNV, CDR2 YYDKDF (reference sequence). V lost 0 bases, J lost 9 bases, and 15 bases lay in between. The CDR3 consists of 15 residues. The CDR3 protein is CATSRDLRDGGPQHF. The CDR3 DNA sequence: TGTGCCACCAGCAGAGATCTCAGGGATGGCGGGCCCCAGCATTTT.

This chain connects TRBV5-8 to TRBJ1-3; D is unclear. V was cut by 1 base and J by 3 bases, with 5 bases left in between. This CDR3 is built from 13 residues. CDR1 is SGHTS, CDR2 YDEGEE, per germline. The CDR3 loop is CASSLRSGNTIYF. The CDR3 region has the DNA TGTGCCAGCAGCTTGCGTAGTGGAAACACCATATATTTT.

The V gene is TRBV5-1, the J gene TRBJ2-5; 9 bases are a match to TRBD1. Germline V gene sequence: CDR1 SGHRS, CDR2 YFSETQ. Germline trimming cut 4 bases from V and 2 bases from J; bases unmatched to any gene: 6. This CDR3 contains 15 residues. CDR3 DNA: TGCGCCAGCAGCACCGCCGGGACAGGGCAAGAGACCCAGTACTTC. This encodes CASSTAGTGQETQYF.

CDR3 nucleotides: TGCAGCGGACAGGGGGCATTCGGGGAGCTGTTTTTT. Its protein product is CSGQGAFGELFF. This chain uses TRBV29-1 with TRBJ2-2, with 10 bases identical to TRBD1. V lost 7 bases to trimming and J lost 7 bases; unmatched junction nucleotides: 3. CDR1 and CDR2 from the germline V gene are SQVTM and ANQGSEA. The CDR3 totals 12 residues.

The chain employs TRBV2 and TRBJ1-1; D not certain. The CDR3 loop spans 13 amino acids. Germline V CDR1 and CDR2: SNHLY, FYNNEI. The V and J ends lost 5 bases and 6 bases respectively, with 13 bases between them. CDR3 sequence: CASSMTMEAEAFF. Here the CDR3 DNA reads TGTGCCAGCAGTATGACCATGGAGGCTGAAGCTTTCTTT.

A few counts support this clone. V and J are TRBV2 and TRBJ2-1; TRBD2 matches 8 bases. CDR1 is SNHLY and CDR2 is FYNNEI in the germline V gene. The junction had 13 bases not matched to a gene; V was cut back by 7 bases and J by 2 bases. This CDR3 contains 17 residues. As DNA, the CDR3 is TGTGCCAGCACCTTACGCCGCCTAGCGGGTACCTACAATGAGCAGTTCTTC. Translation gives CASTLRRLAGTYNEQFF.

This clone was recorded only once. The chain recombines TRBV9 with TRBJ1-5; D unclear. V dropped 0 bases and J dropped 0 bases, with 10 bases sitting between them. The CDR3 covers 16 residues. Germline V gene lookup returns CDR1 SGDLS and CDR2 YYNGEE. Written as DNA, the CDR3 is TGTGCCAGCAGCGTAGGTTCTGGAGGTAGCAATCAGCCCCAGCATTTT. Protein sequence: CASSVGSGGSNQPQHF.

The chain carries TRBV5-1 and TRBJ2-3; 9 bases map to TRBD2. CDR1 and CDR2 from the germline V gene are SGHRS and YFSETQ. The V gene end was trimmed by 4 bases and the J gene end by 4 bases; junction bases not matched to a gene: 13. The CDR3 length is 17 residues. CDR3 amino acids: CASSKGGSSGVSDTQYF. CDR3 nucleotides: TGCGCCAGCAGCAAAGGGGGGTCTAGCGGGGTCTCAGATACGCAGTATTTT.

The V and J genes are TRBV19 and TRBJ2-6, with D possibly being TRBD1 (5 bases). With 7 bases removed from V and 0 bases from J, the gap between germline ends came to 16 bases. There are 17 residues in the CDR3. Germline V lookup: CDR1 LNHDA, CDR2 SQIVND (reference sequence). In nucleotides, the CDR3 is TGTGCCAGTATAGATTGGGGCGAGAGCTCTGGGGCCAACGTCCTGACTTTC. As protein: CASIDWGESSGANVLTF.

The chain is built from TRBV29-1 and TRBJ1-3, with TRBD1 matching 8 bases. With 2 bases clipped from V and 0 bases from J, the junction kept 6 bases outside the gene matches. Germline CDR1 SQVTM, CDR2 ANQGSEA. The CDR3 covers 16 residues. The CDR3, as DNA: TGCAGCGTTGAATCCCAGGGGGCCCGCTCTGGAAACACCATATATTTT. Protein sequence: CSVESQGARSGNTIYF. Full variable domain (remainder filled in from reference TRBV29-1 and TRBJ1-3): SAVISQKPSRDICQRGTSLTIQCQVDSQVTMMFWYRQQPGQSLTLIATANQGSEATYESGFVIDKFPISRPNLTFSTLTVSNMSPEDSSIYLCSVESQGARSGNTIYFGEGSWLTVV.

The chain employs TRBV24-1 and TRBJ2-1; 8 bases fit TRBD1. V was pared by 3 bases and J by 6 bases, with 15 bases of the junction left unmatched. The germline CDR1 and CDR2 sequences are KGHDR and SFDVKD. This CDR3 has 18 residues. As DNA, the CDR3 is TGTGCCACCAGTGATCACCTCGGACAGGGCGTTTCGGTCAATGAGCAGTTCTTC. Amino acids: CATSDHLGQGVSVNEQFF.

The genes are TRBV11-3 and TRBJ2-7, with 8 bases lining up with TRBD1. The CDR3 length is 13 residues. V was clipped by 3 bases and J by 3 bases; unmatched bases: 1. Germline V CDR1 and CDR2: SGHNT, YENEEA. The CDR3 DNA reads as TGTGCCAGCAGCTTTGACAGGGGCTACGAGCAGTACTTC. Protein sequence: CASSFDRGYEQYF.

The gene calls are TRBV9 and TRBJ1-6; tentatively, D is TRBD1 (5 bases). The germline V gene has CDR1 SGDLS and CDR2 YYNGEE. The CDR3 runs to 14 residues. With 4 bases removed from V and 13 bases from J, the gap between germline ends came to 18 bases. The CDR3: CASSQRGLQGPLHF. As DNA, the CDR3 is TGTGCCAGCAGCCAACGGGGGTTGCAGGGTCCCCTCCACTTT.

V gene TRBV10-3 combines with J gene TRBJ1-5; the D gene is possibly TRBD1 (5 bases). Germline CDR1 is ENHRY and CDR2 is SYGVKD. CDR3 length equals 13 residues. V was clipped by 8 bases and J by 4 bases, with 12 bases between them. The CDR3 DNA is TGTGCCATCGCGGGCGGGGGAAATCAGCCCCAGCATTTT. Its protein product is CAIAGGGNQPQHF.

This chain joins TRBV18 and TRBJ2-2; a weak D match, TRBD1 (6 bases). V was cut by 6 bases and J by 7 bases, with 18 bases left in between. The length of the CDR3 is 15 residues. Per germline, CDR1 KGHSH and CDR2 LQKENI. The CDR3 DNA sequence: TGTGCCAGCTCGAACTTACAGGGTCTGGACGGGGAGCTGTTTTTT. It codes for CASSNLQGLDGELFF.

V gene TRBV5-1 combines with J gene TRBJ2-3; 9 bases align to TRBD1. This CDR3 spans 14 amino acids. Trimming took 2 bases from V and 11 from J; bases not matched to a gene: 9. Germline V CDR1 and CDR2: SGHRS, YFSETQ. The CDR3 bases are TGCGCCAGCAGCTTTGGAAACACAGGGGGCGGGCAGTATTTT. Its protein is CASSFGNTGGGQYF.

V is TRBV14 and J is TRBJ2-1; possible D gene TRBD1, 6 bases. Germline assignment: CDR1 SGHDN and CDR2 FVKESK. Trimming pared 1 base from V and 4 bases from J, leaving 14 bases between. The CDR3 is 16 amino acids. This CDR3 reads CASSQVSGVGYNEQFF. The CDR3 DNA reads TGTGCCAGCAGCCAAGTTTCAGGGGTCGGTTACAATGAGCAGTTCTTC. The variable domain in full, with the rest retrieved from reference TRBV14 and TRBJ2-1, is EAGVTQFPSHSVIEKGQTVTLRCDPISGHDNLYWYRRVMGKEIKFLLHFVKESKQDESGMPNNRFLAERTGGTYSTLKVQPAELEDSGVYFCASSQVSGVGYNEQFFGPGTRLTVL.

V is TRBV9 and J is TRBJ1-2; no definite D call. V lost 3 bases and J lost 5, with 8 bases in between. Germline CDR1 is SGDLS and CDR2 is YYNGEE. The CDR3 is 12 residues long. The CDR3 region is CASSASGYGYTF. CDR3 bases: TGTGCCAGCAGCGCCTCCGGGTATGGCTACACCTTC.